This T cell receptor (beta chain) originates from a study of blood T cell repertoires in COVID-19. Background on the study: Material from acute and convalescent COVID-19 was sourced from the United States, Italy and Spain. PBMCs, B-cell-depleted T cells, or T cells provided the cDNA or gDNA that made up the material.

Study processing details: Quantification of nucleated cells was approximated via reference gene primer amplification. TCRdb's copy holds only in-frame clones and misses some; the assay was immunoSEQ multiplex PCR. That table is the source of V, J and clone size, and D and trimming were worked out from the DNA. The sample lists more than 70,000 clones; around 75% were seen once. Germline loops: CDR1 SGHNT, CDR2 YENEEA. The CDR3 runs to 15 residues. With V trimmed by 4 bases and J by 1 base, 3 bases remained unmatched. The V and J genes are TRBV11-3 and TRBJ2-2; 7 bases match TRBD1. Sequencing used peripheral blood. This receptor was obtained from a human donor in a cohort sampled during active COVID-19. The CDR3 loop is CASSWGTVNTGELFF. The CDR3 DNA is TGTGCCAGCAGCTGGGGGACAGTGAACACCGGGGAGCTGTTTTTT.